Below are 26 T cell receptor beta chains sequenced from a single sample in a study of blood T cell repertoires in COVID-19. Method: immunoSEQ multiplex PCR; TCRdb's copy keeps in-frame clones and lacks some. The table records 90,000 or so clones, around nine tenths of them present only once. The sequencing sample was made of peripheral blood. The source of these receptors is an older woman with COVID-19, enrolled during active disease.

This chain uses TRBV19 with TRBJ1-5, with a tentative D call TRBD1 (5 bases). Germline CDR1 reads LNHDA; CDR2 reads SQIVND (reference sequence). The CDR3 covers 13 residues. Trimming cost V 8 bases and J 4 bases, with 12 bases left between them. The CDR3 here is CASARELNQPQHF. CDR3 DNA: TGTGCCAGTGCCAGGGAATTGAATCAGCCCCAGCATTTT.

The gene calls are TRBV6-5 and TRBJ1-2; D perhaps matches TRBD1 (6 bases). The germline V gene encodes CDR1 MNHEY and CDR2 SVGAGI. Trimming removed 9 bases from V and 3 bases from J, with 14 bases in between. The length of the CDR3 is 13 residues. The CDR3: CARVDSPHYGYTF. Written as DNA, the CDR3 is TGTGCCAGGGTGGACAGCCCCCACTATGGCTACACCTTC.

The chain joins TRBV13 to TRBJ1-6, with 9 bases lining up with TRBD1. This CDR3 comprises 16 residues. Germline loops: CDR1 PRHDT, CDR2 FYEKMQ (reference sequence). The J segment lost 0 bases and the V segment lost 5 bases, leaving 2 bases of the junction unmatched. For the CDR3, the DNA is TGTGCCAGCAGCCAGGACAGGGGCTCCTATAATTCACCCCTCCACTTT. Its translation is CASSQDRGSYNSPLHF.

The rearrangement joins TRBV5-4 to TRBJ1-2; 10 nucleotides agree with TRBD1. Germline V lookup: CDR1 SGHNT, CDR2 YYREEE (reference sequence). J lost 4 bases, V lost 1 base, and 1 base had no gene match. This CDR3 contains 14 residues. Written as DNA, the CDR3 is TGTGCCAGCAGCTTGAGGGACAGGGGCTATGGCTACACCTTC. This codes for CASSLRDRGYGYTF.

V is TRBV3-1 (or the pseudogene TRBV3-2) and J is TRBJ2-7; TRBD2 matches at 10 bases. The CDR3 covers 17 residues. The junction had 12 bases not matched to a gene; V was cut back by 2 bases and J by 5 bases. Germline CDR1 is LGHDT and CDR2 is YNNKEL (reference sequence). The CDR3 DNA sequence: TGTGCCAGCAGCCAAACATTCCCTAGCGGGGGTTCCCACGAGCAGTACTTC. Amino acids: CASSQTFPSGGSHEQYF.

V and J are TRBV7-2 and TRBJ1-4; 8 bases map to TRBD1. This CDR3 region has 14 residues. V lost 4 bases, J lost 8 bases, and 6 bases stayed unmatched. In germline, CDR1 is SGHTA, CDR2 FQGNSA. The CDR3 is CASSSRTGREKLFF. CDR3 nucleotide sequence: TGTGCCAGCAGCTCTCGGACAGGGAGGGAAAAACTGTTTTTT.

The rearrangement joins TRBV25-1 to TRBJ2-1; the D gene is possibly TRBD1 (6 bases). Germline values: CDR1 MGHDK, CDR2 SYGVNS. This CDR3 region has 16 residues. Trimming cost V 1 base and J 4 bases, with 14 bases left between them. CDR3 DNA sequence: TGTGCCAGCAGTGAATTATCGGCAGGGGCTTACAATGAGCAGTTCTTC. This codes for CASSELSAGAYNEQFF.

The V gene is TRBV11-1, the J gene TRBJ1-2; no definite D call. CDR3 length equals 15 residues. The V gene's germline CDR1 is SGHAT and CDR2 FQDESV (reference sequence). V lost 5 bases to trimming and J lost 7 bases, with 20 bases between them. CDR3 amino acids: CASSPWTGWFAGYTF. The CDR3 coding sequence is TGTGCCAGCAGCCCGTGGACGGGGTGGTTTGCTGGCTACACCTTC.

V gene TRBV5-6 combines with J gene TRBJ1-2; D is perhaps TRBD1 (6 bases). There are 16 residues in the CDR3. Germline-derived CDR1 and CDR2 are SGHDT and YYEEEE. V lost 0 bases, J lost 4 bases, and 16 bases lay in between. CDR3 region: CASSLDPLRGPYGYTF. For the CDR3, the DNA is TGTGCCAGCAGCTTGGATCCTCTCAGGGGACCCTATGGCTACACCTTC.

This clone was observed a few times. The V gene is TRBV3-1 (or the pseudogene TRBV3-2), the J gene TRBJ1-6; D gene unclear. This CDR3 contains 13 residues. Germline CDR1 reads LGHDT; CDR2 reads YNNKEL (reference sequence). Trimming shortened V by 3 bases and J by 10 bases, and 10 bases separated the two germline ends. The CDR3 loop is CASSQGEVSPLHF. In nucleotides, the CDR3 is TGTGCCAGCAGCCAGGGTGAGGTATCACCCCTCCACTTT.

J is TRBJ2-7 and V is TRBV3-1 (or the pseudogene TRBV3-2); TRBD1 aligns across 10 bases. Germline trimming cut 1 base from V and 5 bases from J; bases unmatched to any gene: 5. Looked up from germline, CDR1 is LGHDT and CDR2 is YNNKEL (reference sequence). This CDR3 region has 15 residues. The CDR3, as DNA: TGTGCCAGCAGCCAAGTCGGGACAGGGGTGAACGAGCAGTACTTC. Its translation is CASSQVGTGVNEQYF.

J is TRBJ1-2 and V is TRBV28; D is perhaps TRBD1 (5 bases). The CDR3 loop spans 11 amino acids. Germline V gene sequence: CDR1 MDHEN, CDR2 SYDVKM. Trimming stripped 11 bases from V and 7 bases from J, with 14 bases between. The CDR3 nucleotides read TGTGCCTCGGGGGATGTTGGTGGCTACACCTTC. This codes for CASGDVGGYTF.

The chain couples TRBV12-3 or TRBV12-4 to TRBJ2-2; D gene uncertain. V lost 6 bases and J lost 1, with 6 bases in between. The CDR3 has 13 residues. The CDR3 sequence is CASSPQNTGELFF. In DNA, the CDR3 is TGTGCCAGCAGCCCCCAGAACACCGGGGAGCTGTTTTTT.

J is TRBJ1-3 and V is TRBV4-1, with D possibly TRBD1 on 6 matching bases. Germline V gene lookup returns CDR1 MGHRA and CDR2 YSYEKL. Trimming stripped 1 base from V and 2 bases from J, with 12 bases between. The CDR3 is 16 residues long. The CDR3 reads CASSQVGGGPGNTIYF. The CDR3 nucleotides read TGCGCCAGCAGCCAAGTAGGGGGGGGGCCTGGAAACACCATATATTTT.

There are a few counts of this clone. The chain combines TRBV2 with TRBJ2-7; 8 nucleotides align to TRBD1. The V gene end was trimmed by 7 bases and the J gene end by 12 bases; junction bases not matched to a gene: 14. The CDR3 sequence is 13 residues long. Germline loops: CDR1 SNHLY, CDR2 FYNNEI. CDR3 nucleotides: TGTGCCAGCATCCTGACAGACGACAGGGGTCTGTACTTC. Protein: CASILTDDRGLYF.

V gene TRBV28 combines with J gene TRBJ1-3; D is ambiguous. CDR3 length: 15 amino acids. The germline V and J ends were trimmed by 6 bases and 2 bases, with 14 bases remaining between them. Germline-derived CDR1 and CDR2 are MDHEN and SYDVKM. The CDR3 region is CASRAAGLTGNTIYF. The CDR3 DNA sequence: TGTGCCAGCAGGGCAGCAGGCTTGACTGGAAACACCATATATTTT.

V gene TRBV7-2 combines with J gene TRBJ1-1, with D unresolved. The ends were cut back, 2 bases at V and 5 bases at J, with 12 bases in the middle. The CDR3 covers 14 residues. Germline values: CDR1 SGHTA, CDR2 FQGNSA. The CDR3 DNA reads TGTGCCAGCAGCTTATCCCCGGGAATGACTGAAGCTTTCTTT. Residues: CASSLSPGMTEAFF.

The chain couples TRBV7-2 to TRBJ2-4; D is possibly TRBD1 (5 bases). V was trimmed by 1 base and J by 2 bases, leaving 9 bases between them. The CDR3 is 15 amino acids. Germline loops: CDR1 SGHTA, CDR2 FQGNSA. CDR3 DNA: TGTGCCAGCAGCTTAGTTCGGACACCCAAAAACATTCAGTACTTC. Translated: CASSLVRTPKNIQYF.

The rearrangement links TRBV5-5 to TRBJ1-1; D unresolved. The CDR3 covers 13 residues. The germline V gene has CDR1 SGHKS and CDR2 YYEKEE (reference sequence). Trimming pared 4 bases from V and 1 base from J, leaving 8 bases between. CDR3 sequence: CASSPPGNTEAFF. CDR3 DNA sequence: TGTGCCAGCAGCCCCCCAGGGAACACTGAAGCTTTCTTT.

J is TRBJ1-5 and V is TRBV18, with a weak D call TRBD1 (5 bases). Germline V gives CDR1 KGHSH, CDR2 LQKENI. V was shortened by 5 bases and J by 2 bases, with 13 bases between the two germline ends. The CDR3 is made up of 15 amino acids. The chain's CDR3 is CASSAQEGGNQPQHF. The CDR3 nucleotides read TGTGCCAGCTCAGCTCAGGAAGGGGGCAATCAGCCCCAGCATTTT. Supplemented by reference TRBV18 and TRBJ1-5, the full variable domain reads NAGVMQNPRHLVRRRGQEARLRCSPMKGHSHVYWYRQLPEEGLKFMVYLQKENIIDESGMPKERFSAEFPKEGPSILRIQQVVRGDSAAYFCASSAQEGGNQPQHFGDGTRLSIL.

The chain employs TRBV11-2 and TRBJ1-2, with D maybe TRBD1 (6 bases). Germline CDR1 reads SGHAT; CDR2 reads FQNNGV. This CDR3 has 15 residues. Trimming removed 2 bases from V and 3 bases from J, with 13 bases in between. The chain's CDR3 is CASSLMSGGDYGYTF. The DNA for the CDR3 is TGTGCCAGCAGCTTAATGAGCGGGGGCGACTATGGCTACACCTTC.

The chain couples TRBV5-8 to TRBJ1-2, with D possibly being TRBD1 (6 bases). This CDR3 comprises 15 residues. CDR1 SGHTS and CDR2 YDEGEE come from the germline V gene. V dropped 4 bases and J dropped 6 bases, with 19 bases sitting between them. The CDR3 DNA sequence: TGTGCCAGCAGCCACCTGAGGGGGGGCCTGGATGGCTACACCTTC. Translating gives CASSHLRGGLDGYTF.

The rearrangement links TRBV30 to TRBJ1-1, with 9 nucleotides matching TRBD1. Germline CDR1 and CDR2: GTSNPN and SVGIG (reference sequence). CDR3 length: 13 amino acids. V gave up 5 bases and J gave up 9 bases; unmatched junction bases: 10. This chain's CDR3 is CAWAPRTGAKAFF. The CDR3 DNA is TGTGCCTGGGCCCCCCGGACAGGGGCCAAAGCTTTCTTT.

V usage is TRBV7-2 and J usage is TRBJ1-5, with TRBD1 matching over 7 bases. This CDR3 has 15 residues. Germline lookup yields CDR1 SGHTA and CDR2 FQGNSA. The J segment lost 2 bases and the V segment lost 2 bases, leaving 3 bases of the junction unmatched. CDR3 in DNA: TGTGCCAGCAGCTTAAACAGGGGCGGCAATCAGCCCCAGCATTTT. Its translation: CASSLNRGGNQPQHF. Together with reference TRBV7-2 and TRBJ1-5, the CDR3 gives the full variable domain: GAGVSQSPSNKVTEKGKDVELRCDPISGHTALYWYRQSLGQGLEFLIYFQGNSAPDKSGLPSDRFSAERTGGSVSTLTIQRTQQEDSAVYLCASSLNRGGNQPQHFGDGTRLSIL.

The chain joins TRBV11-2 to TRBJ1-2; possibly TRBD1 for D (5 bases). Deletions cut 4 bases from V and 8 bases from J, with 20 bases between. Germline CDR1 reads SGHAT; CDR2 reads FQNNGV. This CDR3 spans 15 amino acids. In DNA, the CDR3 is TGTGCCAGCAGCTCCCGGGACGGGACTCATCGCGGCTACACCTTC. This translates into CASSSRDGTHRGYTF.

V and J are TRBV15 and TRBJ1-6; perhaps TRBD1 as D (6 bases). Germline CDR1 reads LNHNV; CDR2 reads YYDKDF (reference sequence). The CDR3 runs to 13 residues. Trimming removed 8 bases at V and 9 bases at J, with 14 bases between. CDR3 bases: TGTGCCACCCGCGGCCAGGGGACTTCACCCCTCCACTTT. Translation: CATRGQGTSPLHF.